Following are 25 T cell receptor beta chains from one sample sequenced in a study of blood T cell repertoires in COVID-19. TCRdb keeps only in-frame clones here, not all; method: immunoSEQ multiplex PCR. The sample yields about 330,000 clones, roughly 87% seen once. Sequences were obtained from PBMCs or T cells enriched from blood (not recorded which). These receptors originate from a woman in her 30s who had recovered from COVID-19.

The rearrangement uses TRBV5-5 and TRBJ1-6; D gene unclear. The germline V and J ends were trimmed by 1 base and 8 bases, with 10 bases remaining between them. The CDR3 is 14 amino acids. Germline V gene sequence: CDR1 SGHKS, CDR2 YYEKEE (reference sequence). This chain's CDR3 is CASSLRRGDSPLHF. CDR3 DNA: TGTGCCAGCAGCTTGAGACGGGGTGATTCACCCCTCCACTTT.

The chain links TRBV5-1 to TRBJ2-1, with D perhaps TRBD1 (6 bases). This CDR3 is 16 amino acids long. Trimming removed 3 bases from V and 3 bases from J, with 16 bases in between. Germline CDR1 is SGHRS and CDR2 is YFSETQ. The CDR3 reads CASSSLRKQGYNEQFF. The CDR3 nucleotides read TGCGCCAGCAGCTCCTTACGCAAACAGGGCTACAATGAGCAGTTCTTC. The full variable domain, completed using reference TRBV5-1 and TRBJ2-1, is KAGVTQTPRYLIKTRGQQVTLSCSPISGHRSVSWYQQTPGQGLQFLFEYFSETQRNKGNFPGRFSGRQFSNSRSEMNVSTLELGDSALYLCASSSLRKQGYNEQFFGPGTRLTVL.

The chain couples TRBV5-4 to TRBJ1-1, with 10 bases that match TRBD1. After removal of 3 bases from V and 1 base from J, the junction contained 12 bases not matched to a gene. The CDR3 runs 18 residues. CDR1 and CDR2 from the germline V gene are SGHNT and YYREEE (reference sequence). CDR3 DNA sequence: TGTGCCAGCAGCTCCCCCTGGGCCGGGACAGGGGAGAACACTGAAGCTTTCTTT. Amino acid sequence: CASSSPWAGTGENTEAFF. Complete variable domain (other parts from reference TRBV5-4 and TRBJ1-1): ETGVTQSPTHLIKTRGQQVTLRCSSQSGHNTVSWYQQALGQGPQFIFQYYREEENGRGNFPPRFSGLQFPNYSSELNVNALELDDSALYLCASSSPWAGTGENTEAFFGQGTRLTVV.

CDR3 in amino acids: CASSRGLAGEVADTQYF. For the CDR3, the DNA is TGTGCCAGCAGCAGGGGACTAGCGGGGGAAGTTGCAGATACGCAGTATTTT. The J gene is TRBJ2-3, the V gene TRBV9; 14 nucleotides agree with TRBD2. J lost 4 bases, V lost 4 bases, and 8 bases had no gene match. The germline V gene encodes CDR1 SGDLS and CDR2 YYNGEE. The CDR3 is 17 residues long.

The chain is built from TRBV7-9 and TRBJ2-3; a weak D match, TRBD2 (5 bases). This CDR3 has 14 residues. Trimming cost V 3 bases and J 2 bases, with 9 bases left between them. The germline V gene has CDR1 SEHNR and CDR2 FQNEAQ (reference sequence). The CDR3 nucleotides are TGTGCCAGCAGCTTTGGAGGCATCACAGATACGCAGTATTTT. Protein: CASSFGGITDTQYF. Drawing the rest from reference TRBV7-9 and TRBJ2-3, the complete variable domain is DTGVSQNPRHKITKRGQNVTFRCDPISEHNRLYWYRQTLGQGPEFLTYFQNEAQLEKSRLLSDRFSAERPKGSFSTLEIQRTEQGDSAMYLCASSFGGITDTQYFGPGTRLTVL.

A word on this clone: Other DNA sequences in the sample encode the same CDR3. V and J are TRBV19 and TRBJ1-2; 7 bases map to TRBD1. CDR1 and CDR2 (germline): LNHDA, SQIVND (reference sequence). The CDR3 is 12 amino acids. After removal of 8 bases from V and 8 bases from J, the junction contained 8 bases not matched to a gene. The CDR3 bases are TGTGCCAGTTCGCCGCGGACAGGCGGCTACACCTTC. Translated: CASSPRTGGYTF. Combining the CDR3 with reference TRBV19 and TRBJ1-2 gives the whole variable domain DGGITQSPKYLFRKEGQNVTLSCEQNLNHDAMYWYRQDPGQGLRLIYYSQIVNDFQKGDIAEGYSVSREKKESFPLTVTSAQKNPTAFYLCASSPRTGGYTFGSGTRLTVV.

The rearrangement uses TRBV29-1 and TRBJ2-3, with 10 nucleotides matching TRBD2. The V gene's germline CDR1 is SQVTM and CDR2 ANQGSEA. The ends lost 4 bases at V and 4 bases at J; junction bases unmatched: 5. The CDR3 length is 14 residues. The CDR3 nucleotides read TGCAGCGTTGCCTCGAGCGGGGGGGCAGATACGCAGTATTTT. Its translation is CSVASSGGADTQYF.

Only a few counts were recorded for this clone. The chain is built from TRBV5-6 and TRBJ1-6, with D perhaps matching TRBD1 (5 bases). Germline CDR1 and CDR2: SGHDT and YYEEEE. This CDR3 contains 15 residues. V shed 1 base and J shed 9 bases, with 14 bases lying between them. Written as DNA, the CDR3 is TGTGCCAGCAGCTTGTATCCTCTCGGGGGTTCACCCCTCCACTTT. Its protein is CASSLYPLGGSPLHF.

The chain links TRBV4-3 to TRBJ2-7; 7 positions match TRBD1. After removal of 0 bases from V and 5 bases from J, the junction contained 10 bases not matched to a gene. Germline-derived CDR1 and CDR2 are LGHNA and YSLEER. The CDR3 has 16 residues. This CDR3 reads CASSQEGTAGSHEQYF. CDR3 DNA sequence: TGCGCCAGCAGCCAAGAGGGGACAGCAGGGAGCCACGAGCAGTACTTC.

This clone was detected once. The chain combines TRBV4-1 with TRBJ1-1; 7 bases are a match to TRBD1. CDR3 length: 14 amino acids. The V and J ends lost 5 bases and 3 bases, in that order; junction bases with no gene match: 6. CDR1 and CDR2 (germline): MGHRA, YSYEKL. The CDR3 sequence is CASSIQGSYTEAFF. DNA of the CDR3: TGCGCCAGCAGCATACAGGGGAGTTACACTGAAGCTTTCTTT.

DNA for the CDR3: TGTGCAACGGGGGGCAACTATGGCTACACCTTC. The encoded protein is CATGGNYGYTF. V gene TRBV27 combines with J gene TRBJ1-2; perhaps TRBD1 as D (6 bases). The CDR3 spans 11 residues. Germline CDR1 is MNHEY and CDR2 is SMNVEV (reference sequence).

This sequence joins TRBV15 and TRBJ2-7; possibly TRBD1 for D (6 bases). Germline V gene data show CDR1 as LNHNV and CDR2 as YYDKDF (reference sequence). This CDR3 contains 15 residues. Between the trimmed V and J ends, which lost 0 bases and 2 bases, there was a span of 11 bases. DNA of the CDR3: TGTGCCACCAGCAGAGAGAACAGGGCGACCTACGAGCAGTACTTC. Residues: CATSRENRATYEQYF.

The chain employs TRBV2 and TRBJ2-5, with TRBD2 matching 7 bases. J was trimmed by 4 bases and V by 9 bases; bases with no gene match: 11. CDR1 SNHLY and CDR2 FYNNEI come from the germline V gene. This CDR3 has 14 amino acids. The CDR3 nucleotides are TGTGCCAGTAGGTGGACTAGGTCCGGAGAGACCCAGTACTTC. Translated, it gives CASRWTRSGETQYF.

J is TRBJ2-5 and V is TRBV10-3; a possible D gene is TRBD1 (6 bases). The germline CDR1 and CDR2 sequences are ENHRY and SYGVKD. Trimming shortened V by 2 bases and J by 1 base, and 8 bases separated the two germline ends. The CDR3 has 14 residues. The CDR3 coding sequence is TGTGCCATCAGTGAGGGGGACACCCAAGAGACCCAGTACTTC. It is translated as CAISEGDTQETQYF.

V usage is TRBV3-1 (or the pseudogene TRBV3-2) and J usage is TRBJ1-2, with D maybe TRBD1 (6 bases). V was shortened by 1 base and J by 1 base, with 10 bases between the two germline ends. CDR1 and CDR2 (germline): LGHDT, YNNKEL (reference sequence). The CDR3 is 15 residues long. The DNA for the CDR3 is TGTGCCAGCAGCCAAGGGGGGCTGATTAACTATGGCTACACCTTC. This sequence encodes CASSQGGLINYGYTF.

This clone showed up just once. The chain recombines TRBV11-2 with TRBJ2-7, with D unclear. The CDR3 totals 12 residues. Trimming cost V 2 bases and J 1 base, with 3 bases left between them. Germline CDR1 is SGHAT and CDR2 is FQNNGV. The CDR3 protein is CASSLPSYEQYF. Here the CDR3 DNA reads TGTGCCAGCAGCTTACCATCCTACGAGCAGTACTTC.

This clone has more than one count but fewer than ten. This sequence joins TRBV4-1 and TRBJ2-2; 12 bases fit TRBD2. Germline V gene sequence: CDR1 MGHRA, CDR2 YSYEKL. CDR3 length: 18 amino acids. Trimming took 0 bases from V and 3 from J; bases not matched to a gene: 5. CDR3 DNA sequence: TGCGCCAGCAGCCAAGATTTCGGACTAGCGGGGTACACCGGGGAGCTGTTTTTT. This codes for CASSQDFGLAGYTGELFF.

This chain's CDR3 is CASSQYSGHMNTEAFF. CDR3 bases: TGTGCCAGCAGCCAATACTCGGGACACATGAACACTGAAGCTTTCTTT. This chain links TRBV14 with TRBJ1-1; the D gene is possibly TRBD1 (6 bases). Trimming removed 2 bases at V and 0 bases at J, with 13 bases between. The CDR3 length is 16 residues. Germline CDR1 reads SGHDN; CDR2 reads FVKESK.

The rearrangement uses TRBV3-1 (or the pseudogene TRBV3-2) and TRBJ1-1, with TRBD1 identical over 7 bases. V was pared by 1 base and J by 5 bases, with 4 bases of the junction left unmatched. The CDR3 consists of 14 residues. The germline CDR1 and CDR2 sequences are LGHDT and YNNKEL (reference sequence). The CDR3 nucleotides read TGTGCCAGCAGCCAAGGGAGGGGGCAAACTGAAGCTTTCTTT. It is translated as CASSQGRGQTEAFF.

This chain uses TRBV9 with TRBJ1-2, with 7 positions matching TRBD1. Germline CDR1 SGDLS, CDR2 YYNGEE. This CDR3 region has 16 residues. V dropped 1 base and J dropped 4; count of bases not matched to a gene: 10. The CDR3 nucleotides are TGTGCCAGCAGCGTATTTGACAGGGTGGGAATCTATGGCTACACCTTC. Residues: CASSVFDRVGIYGYTF.

The V gene is TRBV19, the J gene TRBJ2-7; D gene uncertain. This CDR3 has 13 amino acids. With 2 bases removed from V and 2 bases from J, the gap between germline ends came to 7 bases. Per germline, CDR1 LNHDA and CDR2 SQIVND (reference sequence). The CDR3 nucleotides read TGTGCCAGTAGTATAACAGAGACCTACGAGCAGTACTTC. Translated: CASSITETYEQYF.

V and J are TRBV6-5 and TRBJ2-7, with 7 nucleotides matching TRBD2. The CDR3 runs 13 residues. Looked up from germline, CDR1 is MNHEY and CDR2 is SVGAGI. Germline trimming cut 7 bases from V and 7 bases from J; bases unmatched to any gene: 10. The CDR3 sequence is CASTTRGVGEQYF. In nucleotides, the CDR3 is TGTGCCAGCACCACCCGGGGGGTGGGGGAGCAGTACTTC.

The V and J genes are TRBV7-6 and TRBJ2-1, with TRBD1 identical over 7 bases. Germline-derived CDR1 and CDR2 are SGHVS and FNYEAQ. J gave up 8 bases and V 5 bases, and 15 bases lay outside the gene matches. The CDR3 length is 16 residues. In DNA, the CDR3 is TGTGCCAGCAGCCCCCGGACAGGACCTTCGGTACATGAGCAGTTCTTC. As protein: CASSPRTGPSVHEQFF.

V usage is TRBV4-3 and J usage is TRBJ1-5, with 7 positions matching TRBD1. V shed 2 bases and J 2 bases; nucleotides not matched to a gene: 18. The germline V gene encodes CDR1 LGHNA and CDR2 YSLEER. The CDR3 sequence is 20 residues long. DNA of the CDR3: TGCGCCAGCAGCCAATATCTCCTCGGGACAGATCTATATGGCAATCAGCCCCAGCATTTT. The encoded protein is CASSQYLLGTDLYGNQPQHF.

This clone appeared once. The chain carries TRBV3-1 (or the pseudogene TRBV3-2) and TRBJ1-1; D unclear. Trimming took off 1 base at V and 11 bases at J, with 11 bases between the two ends. Looked up from germline, CDR1 is LGHDT and CDR2 is YNNKEL (reference sequence). The CDR3 contains 12 residues. This chain's CDR3 is CASSQGPLQAFF. The DNA of the CDR3 is TGTGCCAGCAGCCAAGGGCCCCTCCAGGCTTTCTTT.